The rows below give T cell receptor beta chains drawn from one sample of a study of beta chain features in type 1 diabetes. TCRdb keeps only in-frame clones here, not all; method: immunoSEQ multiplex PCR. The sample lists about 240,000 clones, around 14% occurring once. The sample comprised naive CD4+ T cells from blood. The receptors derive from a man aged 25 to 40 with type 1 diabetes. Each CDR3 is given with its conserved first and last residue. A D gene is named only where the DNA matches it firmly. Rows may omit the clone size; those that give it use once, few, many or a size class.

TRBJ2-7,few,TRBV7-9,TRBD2,CASSLIGGFYEQYF,TGTGCCAGCAGCTTAATCGGGGGGTTCTACGAGCAGTACTTC
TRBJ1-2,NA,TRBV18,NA,CASSPSDGTYGYTF,TGTGCCAGCTCACCAAGCGACGGAACCTATGGCTACACCTTC
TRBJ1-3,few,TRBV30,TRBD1,CAGAGGKMDTIYF,TGTGCCGGGGCAGGGGGCAAGATGGACACCATATATTTT
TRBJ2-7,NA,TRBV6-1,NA,CASEEGTNYEQYF,TGTGCCAGCGAAGAGGGAACCAACTACGAGCAGTACTTC
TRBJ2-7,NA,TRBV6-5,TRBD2,CASSYAGLAGDREQYF,TGTGCCAGCAGTTACGCCGGACTAGCGGGAGACCGCGAGCAGTACTTC
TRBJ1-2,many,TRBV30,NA,CAWSVTRSDGYTF,TGTGCCTGGAGTGTAACAAGGAGCGATGGCTACACCTTC
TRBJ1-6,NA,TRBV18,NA,CASSPYREKGSPLHF,TGTGCCAGCTCACCATACAGGGAGAAAGGATCACCCCTCCACTTT
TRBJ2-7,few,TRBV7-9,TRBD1,CASSLGTVGPMEQYF,TGTGCCAGCAGCCTCGGGACAGTTGGCCCCATGGAGCAGTACTTC
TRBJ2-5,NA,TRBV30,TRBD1,CAWSVAQGARETQYF,TGTGCCTGGAGTGTAGCACAGGGGGCTAGGGAGACCCAGTACTTC
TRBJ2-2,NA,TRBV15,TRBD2,CATSTRLAGGTGELFF,TGTGCCACCAGCACCCGACTAGCGGGAGGTACCGGGGAGCTGTTTTTT
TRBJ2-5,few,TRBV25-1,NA,CASSQAGKTQYF,TGTGCCAGCAGTCAGGCCGGAAAGACCCAGTACTTC
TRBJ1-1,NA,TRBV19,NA,CASSTTRGTEAFF,TGTGCCAGTAGTACCACCCGGGGCACTGAAGCTTTCTTT
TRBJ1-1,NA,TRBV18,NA,CASSARENTEAFF,TGTGCCAGCTCAGCCAGGGAGAACACTGAAGCTTTCTTT
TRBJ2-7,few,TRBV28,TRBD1,CASSPTGTGSVYEQYF,TGTGCCAGCAGTCCAACCGGGACAGGGTCCGTGTACGAGCAGTACTTC
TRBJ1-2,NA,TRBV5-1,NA,CASSLSGDGYTF,TGCGCCAGCAGCTTATCGGGGGATGGCTACACCTTC
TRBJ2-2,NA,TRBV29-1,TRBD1,CSVGTGSNTGELFF,TGCAGCGTGGGGACAGGGTCGAACACCGGGGAGCTGTTTTTT